A single TCR beta chain is shown here with its context. This record belongs to a study of ipilimumab plus nivolumab after autologous stem cell transplantation. Germline V CDR1 and CDR2: SGHTA, FQGNSA. This CDR3 is 16 amino acids long. V lost 4 bases and J lost 7; bases outside the gene matches: 15. Sequenced by immunoSEQ multiplex PCR; TCRdb stores in-frame clones only, minus some. The repertoire includes around 84,000 clones, about 83% of them detected once, and less than 2.5% sits in the top ten. The rearrangement links TRBV7-2 to TRBJ1-2, with 7 bases fitting TRBD1. This TCR was recovered from a male donor with diffuse large B-cell lymphoma. Here the sequenced sample was PBMCs, taken in a trial of ipilimumab plus nivolumab as post-transplant consolidation. Here the CDR3 reads CASSSQLGTAGGGYTF. The CDR3 coding sequence is TGTGCCAGCAGCTCTCAACTTGGGACCGCAGGGGGTGGCTACACCTTC.